A selection of T cell receptor beta chains follows, all from one sample in a study of identical twins. Each CDR3 protein is one row after TCRdb ran MiXCR on the 5' RACE reads. The sample records some 570,000 distinct CDR3 sequences, around 20% being singletons. The sample was also reused in another study, on yellow fever vaccine responses in identical twins.

The sample taken for sequencing was CD4+ T cells sorted from blood. The receptors were gathered from a woman in her late teens or twenties in good health. Both conserved end residues are part of each CDR3. Each record gives: V gene, D gene, J gene, clone size, CDR3 protein, CDR3 DNA. A D gene is named only where the DNA matches it firmly. Clone size is given for some rows only: seen once, a few or many times, or a class if the clone is expanded.

TRBV29-1	.	TRBJ2-1	.	CSVEDPGGEQFF	TGCAGCGTTGAAGATCCCGGGGGTGAGCAGTTCTTC
TRBV6-1	TRBD2	TRBJ2-5	.	CASKPGLAYQETQYF	TGTGCCAGCAAACCGGGACTAGCGTACCAAGAGACCCAGTACTTC
TRBV3-1	.	TRBJ2-7	.	CASSQDMGNGRQQYF	TGTGCCAGCAGCCAAGATATGGGGAACGGGAGACAGCAGTACTTC
TRBV6-5	.	TRBJ2-2	few	CASSYQGNTGELFF	TGTGCCAGCAGTTACCAGGGGAACACCGGGGAGCTGTTTTTT
TRBV5-6	TRBD1	TRBJ2-1	few	CASSSGTGNYNEQFF	TGTGCCAGCAGCTCCGGGACAGGAAACTACAATGAGCAGTTCTTC
TRBV4-2	.	TRBJ2-7	few	CASSQSTRNNEQYF	TGTGCCAGCAGCCAATCAACGAGGAATAACGAGCAGTACTTC
TRBV29-1	TRBD2	TRBJ2-3	few	CSVDGGTDTQYF	TGCAGCGTTGACGGGGGGACAGATACGCAGTATTTT
TRBV4-2	.	TRBJ2-2	.	CASSQERSNTGELFF	TGTGCCAGCAGCCAAGAGCGCTCGAACACCGGGGAGCTGTTTTTT
TRBV10-3	.	TRBJ2-5	few	CAISERGDIRLETQYF	TGTGCCATCAGTGAACGGGGGGACATAAGGCTGGAGACCCAGTACTTC
TRBV19	TRBD2	TRBJ2-7	.	CASRKEAGGTYEQYF	TGTGCCAGTAGGAAAGAGGCGGGAGGAACCTACGAGCAGTACTTC
TRBV29-1	.	TRBJ2-7	.	CSVMDRAYEQYF	TGCAGCGTTATGGACAGAGCGTACGAGCAGTACTTC
TRBV29-1	.	TRBJ2-3	.	CSVDGEWTDTQYF	TGCAGCGTTGACGGGGAATGGACAGATACGCAGTATTTT
TRBV24-1	.	TRBJ2-1	.	CATSDTPSFTEQFF	TGTGCCACCAGTGATACGCCTTCATTTACTGAGCAGTTCTTC
TRBV28	TRBD2	TRBJ2-1	.	CASSLLAGGQLEQFF	TGTGCCAGCAGCCTCCTAGCGGGGGGGCAGCTTGAGCAGTTCTTC
TRBV7-6	TRBD2	TRBJ2-1	few	CASSLLAGMYNEQFF	TGTGCCAGCAGCCTTCTAGCGGGAATGTACAATGAGCAGTTCTTC
TRBV3-1	.	TRBJ2-3	few	CASSQGPQISTDTQYF	TGTGCCAGCAGCCAAGGTCCCCAAATAAGCACAGATACGCAGTATTTT
TRBV20-1	.	TRBJ1-1	.	CSASGLTSNTEAFF	TGCAGTGCTAGCGGACTGACTTCGAACACTGAAGCTTTCTTT
TRBV20-1	.	TRBJ2-3	.	CSARDFTAWGTDTQYF	TGCAGTGCTAGAGATTTCACAGCCTGGGGCACAGATACGCAGTATTTT
TRBV6-5	TRBD1	TRBJ1-1	few	CASSYRVQGKKTEAFF	TGTGCCAGCAGTTATAGGGTACAGGGGAAAAAGACTGAAGCTTTCTTT
TRBV7-9	TRBD2	TRBJ2-1	.	CASSSGLESEQFF	TGTGCCAGCAGCTCGGGACTAGAGAGTGAGCAGTTCTTC
TRBV20-1	TRBD2	TRBJ2-5	few	CSARDPQILAARETQYF	TGCAGTGCTAGAGACCCACAGATACTAGCGGCTCGGGAGACCCAGTACTTC
TRBV2	TRBD1	TRBJ1-4	.	CASSEDGTGNEKLFF	TGTGCCAGCAGTGAAGACGGGACAGGGAATGAAAAACTGTTTTTT
TRBV11-2	.	TRBJ2-7	few	CASSSLTYEQYF	TGTGCCAGCAGCTCCCTCACATACGAGCAGTACTTC
TRBV24-1	.	TRBJ2-3	.	CATSVDSTDTQYF	TGTGCCACCAGTGTTGACAGCACAGATACGCAGTATTTT
TRBV24-1	.	TRBJ2-3	.	CATSDPRRGDTQYF	TGTGCCACCAGTGATCCCCGCCGGGGAGATACGCAGTATTTT
TRBV15	.	TRBJ2-3	.	CATSSPRTGMLDTQYF	TGTGCCACCAGCAGTCCCCGGACTGGGATGCTAGATACGCAGTATTTT
TRBV10-3	.	TRBJ1-5	.	CAINEGPNQPQHF	TGTGCCATCAACGAAGGCCCCAATCAGCCCCAGCATTTT
TRBV6-1	.	TRBJ2-2	few	CASEGEGAGTGELFF	TGTGCCAGCGAGGGGGAAGGGGCAGGGACCGGGGAGCTGTTTTTT
TRBV10-3	.	TRBJ2-7	.	CAISEIGGRYELYF	TGTGCCATCAGTGAGATCGGGGGAAGGTACGAGCTGTACTTC